These 22 T cell receptor beta chains came from one sample sequenced in a study of cytomegalovirus exposure and HLA in healthy donors. The PCR employed 60 Vbeta primers together with 13 Jbeta primers. This table comes from immunoSEQ multiplex PCR, and its TCRdb copy is limited to in-frame clones, with some not included. The sample shows just over 95,000 clones, about 77% of them seen only once. The sequencing sample was made of PBMCs. The origin of the receptors is a woman aged 40 to 50 in good health and CMV-seronegative.

This clone was found a few times. The gene calls are TRBV11-2 and TRBJ2-7; 7 nucleotides agree with TRBD2. V lost 3 bases and J lost 1; bases outside the gene matches: 3. This CDR3 contains 14 residues. Germline CDR1 is SGHAT and CDR2 is FQNNGV. In nucleotides, the CDR3 is TGTGCCAGCAGCTTCGGCGGGGGATCCTACGAGCAGTACTTC. This translates into CASSFGGGSYEQYF.

This rearrangement joins TRBV15 to TRBJ1-2, with 8 bases aligning to TRBD1. Trimming removed 5 bases from V and 3 bases from J; junction bases left unmatched: 8. This CDR3 comprises 15 residues. Per germline, CDR1 LNHNV and CDR2 YYDKDF (reference sequence). CDR3 nucleotides: TGTGCCACCAGCCGCCGGACAGGGCCAGACTATGGCTACACCTTC. It codes for CATSRRTGPDYGYTF.

The chain has TRBV25-1 and TRBJ2-5; D remains unclear. Germline V gene lookup returns CDR1 MGHDK and CDR2 SYGVNS. Between the trimmed V and J ends, which lost 10 bases and 2 bases, there was a span of 17 bases. This CDR3 has 14 residues. The CDR3 region is CATRPDMDQETQYF. The CDR3 DNA reads as TGTGCCACCCGACCCGACATGGATCAAGAGACCCAGTACTTC.

This clone was seen only a few times. The gene calls are TRBV5-1 and TRBJ1-4, with D possibly being TRBD1 (5 bases). Germline CDR1 reads SGHRS; CDR2 reads YFSETQ. V gave up 4 bases and J gave up 7 bases, with 17 bases separating them. The CDR3 contains 15 residues. CDR3 bases: TGCGCCAGCAGCCAAACGGCAGGGATGGGTGAAAAACTGTTTTTT. Residues: CASSQTAGMGEKLFF.

This rearrangement joins TRBV4-1 to TRBJ2-7; D is perhaps TRBD2 (6 bases). The CDR3 sequence is 13 residues long. V lost 1 base to trimming and J lost 6 bases, with 10 bases between them. The germline V gene has CDR1 MGHRA and CDR2 YSYEKL. CDR3 amino acids: CASSQVGSGEQYF. The CDR3 nucleotides read TGCGCCAGCAGCCAAGTAGGTAGCGGCGAGCAGTACTTC.

The chain couples TRBV6-5 to TRBJ1-3; unclear D gene. Germline lookup yields CDR1 MNHEY and CDR2 SVGAGI. Deletions cut 8 bases from V and 4 bases from J, with 9 bases between. There are 12 residues in the CDR3. This CDR3 reads CASGGSGNTIYF. The CDR3 DNA reads TGTGCCAGCGGAGGGTCGGGAAACACCATATATTTT.

This chain uses TRBV13 with TRBJ1-1; TRBD1 aligns across 11 bases. CDR3 length: 16 amino acids. V was pared by 4 bases and J by 5 bases, with 9 bases of the junction left unmatched. The germline V gene has CDR1 PRHDT and CDR2 FYEKMQ (reference sequence). The CDR3 spells CASSSRDRGLRTEAFF. The CDR3, as DNA: TGTGCCAGCAGCTCCCGGGACAGGGGGTTGAGAACTGAAGCTTTCTTT. Drawing the rest from reference TRBV13 and TRBJ1-1, the complete variable domain is AAGVIQSPRHLIKEKRETATLKCYPIPRHDTVYWYQQGPGQDPQFLISFYEKMQSDKGSIPDRFSAQQFSDYHSELNMSSLELGDSALYFCASSSRDRGLRTEAFFGQGTRLTVV.

This chain connects TRBV7-3 to TRBJ2-1, with 16 bases aligning to TRBD2. Germline CDR1 reads SGHTA; CDR2 reads FQGTGA. V gave up 5 bases and J gave up 9 bases; unmatched junction bases: 10. This CDR3 contains 17 residues. The CDR3 DNA reads as TGTGCCAGCAGCCCCGGGACTAGCGGGGGGGCGAACGGTGAGCAGTTCTTC. Its protein product is CASSPGTSGGANGEQFF. The full variable domain, with the rest looked up from reference TRBV7-3 and TRBJ2-1, is GAGVSQTPSNKVTEKGKYVELRCDPISGHTALYWYRQSLGQGPEFLIYFQGTGAADDSGLPNDRFFAVRPEGSVSTLKIQRTERGDSAVYLCASSPGTSGGANGEQFFGPGTRLTVL.

CDR3 region: CASSLSVSGQTGELFF. CDR3 sequence (DNA): TGTGCCAGCAGTTTATCGGTGTCAGGGCAAACCGGGGAGCTGTTTTTT. The V and J genes are TRBV27 and TRBJ2-2; the D gene is possibly TRBD1 (5 bases). V shed 0 bases and J shed 5 bases, with 13 bases lying between them. CDR3 size: 16 residues. Germline CDR1 and CDR2: MNHEY and SMNVEV (reference sequence).

The sample holds a few counts of this clone. The rearrangement uses TRBV19 and TRBJ1-1; TRBD1 matches 8 bases. V lost 4 bases to trimming and J lost 1 base; unmatched junction nucleotides: 5. From germline, CDR1 is LNHDA and CDR2 SQIVND (reference sequence). The CDR3 totals 15 residues. CDR3 nucleotide sequence: TGTGCCAGTAGTAAGGGACAGGCTACGAACACTGAAGCTTTCTTT. Translating gives CASSKGQATNTEAFF. Full variable domain (remainder filled in from reference TRBV19 and TRBJ1-1): DGGITQSPKYLFRKEGQNVTLSCEQNLNHDAMYWYRQDPGQGLRLIYYSQIVNDFQKGDIAEGYSVSREKKESFPLTVTSAQKNPTAFYLCASSKGQATNTEAFFGQGTRLTVV.

The rearrangement joins TRBV5-1 to TRBJ2-7, with 10 bases fitting TRBD1. Germline loops: CDR1 SGHRS, CDR2 YFSETQ. J was trimmed by 6 bases and V by 4 bases; bases with no gene match: 4. The CDR3 extends over 13 amino acids. CDR3 sequence (DNA): TGCGCCAGCAGCGCCGACAGGGGGCGCGAGCAGTACTTC. As protein: CASSADRGREQYF.

This chain joins TRBV4-2 and TRBJ1-2; a weak D match, TRBD1 (5 bases). V shed 4 bases and J shed 3 bases, with 12 bases lying between them. The CDR3 is 14 residues long. Per germline, CDR1 LGHNA and CDR2 YNFKEQ. This CDR3 is CASSRDSSDYGYTF. In nucleotides, the CDR3 is TGTGCCAGCAGCCGGGACTCTTCAGACTATGGCTACACCTTC.

The rearrangement joins TRBV2 to TRBJ2-1; maybe TRBD2 (7 bases). Germline V CDR1 and CDR2: SNHLY, FYNNEI. The V end was cut by 5 bases, the J end by 6 bases, with 14 bases between. The CDR3 loop spans 14 amino acids. The CDR3 loop reads CASSTGGRGNEQFF. In DNA form, the CDR3 reads TGTGCCAGCAGTACGGGGGGCCGGGGCAATGAGCAGTTCTTC.

This clone showed up just a few times. V usage is TRBV2 and J usage is TRBJ1-4, with D possibly being TRBD1 (5 bases). In germline, CDR1 is SNHLY, CDR2 FYNNEI. Trimming pared 8 bases from V and 0 bases from J, leaving 13 bases between. The CDR3 covers 15 residues. CDR3 coding DNA: TGTGCCAGCTTGCGACAGCAAGCAACTAATGAAAAACTGTTTTTT. Protein sequence: CASLRQQATNEKLFF.

The CDR3 reads CASSRSGQETQYF. The CDR3 coding sequence is TGTGCCAGTAGTAGGAGCGGACAAGAGACCCAGTACTTC. The chain has TRBV19 and TRBJ2-5, with TRBD2 as a possible D gene (5 bases). The CDR3 runs to 13 residues. Trimming took off 4 bases at V and 2 bases at J, with 8 bases between the two ends. Germline loops: CDR1 LNHDA, CDR2 SQIVND (reference sequence). Full variable domain (remainder filled in from reference TRBV19 and TRBJ2-5): DGGITQSPKYLFRKEGQNVTLSCEQNLNHDAMYWYRQDPGQGLRLIYYSQIVNDFQKGDIAEGYSVSREKKESFPLTVTSAQKNPTAFYLCASSRSGQETQYFGPGTRLLVL.

The gene calls are TRBV4-2 and TRBJ2-1; TRBD2 is a possible D gene (5 bases). The germline V gene has CDR1 LGHNA and CDR2 YNFKEQ. Trimming took 1 base from V and 3 from J, leaving 16 bases between them. The CDR3 runs 17 residues. The CDR3 protein is CASSQVKGYGGYNEQFF. CDR3 nucleotide sequence: TGTGCCAGCAGCCAAGTAAAGGGATATGGAGGCTACAATGAGCAGTTCTTC.

The count of this clone is one. This chain links TRBV4-3 with TRBJ1-1; maybe TRBD1 (6 bases). The CDR3 spans 15 residues. V gave up 1 base and J gave up 5 bases, with 14 bases separating them. The germline V gene encodes CDR1 LGHNA and CDR2 YSLEER. The CDR3 spells CASSQVGGARTEAFF. CDR3 DNA: TGCGCCAGCAGCCAAGTAGGGGGAGCACGGACTGAAGCTTTCTTT.

The chain carries TRBV10-1 and TRBJ1-4; D is unresolved. V was shortened by 6 bases and J by 6 bases, with 14 bases between the two germline ends. The germline gives CDR1 WNHNN, CDR2 SYGVQD (reference sequence). The CDR3 is 14 amino acids. The CDR3 sequence is CASRLEPEDEKLFF. DNA of the CDR3: TGCGCCAGCAGACTCGAGCCGGAGGATGAAAAACTGTTTTTT.

This clone was counted a few times. The chain couples TRBV28 to TRBJ1-5; D is ambiguous. The V end lost 7 bases, the J end lost 3 bases, and 10 bases lay between the germline ends. Germline loops: CDR1 MDHEN, CDR2 SYDVKM. The CDR3 is 13 residues long. CDR3 sequence: CASIMSLNQPQHF. The CDR3 coding sequence is TGTGCCAGCATCATGAGTCTCAATCAGCCCCAGCATTTT.

The rearrangement links TRBV10-3 to TRBJ2-5, with 11 bases fitting TRBD2. The CDR3 extends over 15 amino acids. Trimming removed 2 bases from V and 5 bases from J; junction bases left unmatched: 4. Germline assignment: CDR1 ENHRY and CDR2 SYGVKD. The CDR3 coding sequence is TGTGCCATCAGTGAGGGGACTAGCGGTCGGGAGACCCAGTACTTC. Translating it yields CAISEGTSGRETQYF.

V and J are TRBV7-3 and TRBJ1-1; no definite D call. The CDR3 totals 15 residues. Trimming removed 2 bases at V and 1 base at J, with 11 bases between. Germline V gene lookup returns CDR1 SGHTA and CDR2 FQGTGA. CDR3 nucleotides: TGTGCCAGCAGCTTATATGCTCTCGGGAACACTGAAGCTTTCTTT. Protein sequence: CASSLYALGNTEAFF.

V is TRBV5-1 and J is TRBJ1-4; 8 nucleotides agree with TRBD1. Germline assignment: CDR1 SGHRS and CDR2 YFSETQ. J gave up 1 base and V 4 bases, and 6 bases lay outside the gene matches. The CDR3 loop spans 16 amino acids. The CDR3 spells CASSTGQGGTNEKLFF. The CDR3 region has the DNA TGCGCCAGCAGCACAGGACAGGGAGGAACTAATGAAAAACTGTTTTTT.